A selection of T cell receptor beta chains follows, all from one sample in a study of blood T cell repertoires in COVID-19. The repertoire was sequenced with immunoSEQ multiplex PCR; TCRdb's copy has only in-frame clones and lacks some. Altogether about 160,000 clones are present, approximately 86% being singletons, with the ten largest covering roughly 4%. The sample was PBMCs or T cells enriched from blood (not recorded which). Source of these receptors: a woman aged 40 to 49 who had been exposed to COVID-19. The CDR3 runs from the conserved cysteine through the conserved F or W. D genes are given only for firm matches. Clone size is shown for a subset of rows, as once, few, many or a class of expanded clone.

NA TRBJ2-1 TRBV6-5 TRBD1 TGTGCCAGCAGGCCTCCAGGGGGCAATGAGCAGTTCTTC CASRPPGGNEQFF
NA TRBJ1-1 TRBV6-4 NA TGTGCCAGCAGTGACGAAGGGGCCCTGAACACTGAAGCTTTCTTT CASSDEGALNTEAFF
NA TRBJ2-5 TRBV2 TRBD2 TGTGCCAGCAGTGAAGTGGCTAGCGGGGGGGGGACCCAGTACTTC CASSEVASGGGTQYF
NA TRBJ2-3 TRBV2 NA TGTGCCAGCAGTGAAGAGCGGTACGCCCCCCCGACAGATACGCAGTATTTT CASSEERYAPPTDTQYF
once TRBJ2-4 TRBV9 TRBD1 TGTGCCAGCAGCGTTGGTATGGACAGGGGAGACATTCAGTACTTC CASSVGMDRGDIQYF
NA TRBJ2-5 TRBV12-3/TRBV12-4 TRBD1 TGTGCCGCCGGGACAGCCGAGGGGGAGACCCAGTACTTC CAAGTAEGETQYF
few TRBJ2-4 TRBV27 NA TGTGCCAGCAGTCCAATGGGAGGTCTAGCCAAAAACATTCAGTACTTC CASSPMGGLAKNIQYF
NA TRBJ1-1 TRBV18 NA TGTGCCAGCTCACCTCAGGGGATGAACACTGAAGCTTTCTTT CASSPQGMNTEAFF
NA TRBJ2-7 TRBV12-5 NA TGTGCTAGTGGTTTGGTCCCAGGGGGGAGGTACGAGCAGTACTTC CASGLVPGGRYEQYF
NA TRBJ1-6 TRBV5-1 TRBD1 TGCGCCAGCAGCTTGGTAGGGACAGCCAACTATAATTCACCCCTCCACTTT CASSLVGTANYNSPLHF
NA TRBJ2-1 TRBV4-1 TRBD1 TGCGCCAGCAGCCAAGATTTGAGACAGGGGCATGAGCAGTTCTTC CASSQDLRQGHEQFF
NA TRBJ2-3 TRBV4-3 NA TGCGCCAGCAGCCAAGATCATCCCACAGATACGCAGTATTTT CASSQDHPTDTQYF
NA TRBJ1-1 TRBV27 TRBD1 TGTGCCAGCAGCCGACAGGGTCGGACTGAAGCTTTCTTT CASSRQGRTEAFF
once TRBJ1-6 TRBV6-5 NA TGTGCCAGCAGGGCCTCGGGGGGAGGAAATTCACCCCTCCACTTT CASRASGGGNSPLHF
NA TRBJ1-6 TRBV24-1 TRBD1 TGTGCCACCAGTGACTGGGGACAGGGAATAAGGTCACCCCTCCACTTT CATSDWGQGIRSPLHF
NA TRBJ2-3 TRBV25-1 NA TGTGCCAGCAGTGCCCTGGGGGGATGGACAGATACGCAGTATTTT CASSALGGWTDTQYF
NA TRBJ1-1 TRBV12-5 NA TGTGCTAGTGGTTTATGGACAGCGAACACTGAAGCTTTCTTT CASGLWTANTEAFF
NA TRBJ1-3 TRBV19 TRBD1 TGTGCCAGTAGGAGGGACAGCCTCTCTGGAAACACCATATATTTT CASRRDSLSGNTIYF
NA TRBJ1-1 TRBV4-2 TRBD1 TGTGCCAGCAGATCCGGGACAGGGGCGTTCGGCACTGAAGCTTTCTTT CASRSGTGAFGTEAFF
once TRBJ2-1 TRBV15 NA TGTGCCACCAGCAGACCGGGGACATCCCTGGGGAATGAGCAGTTCTTC CATSRPGTSLGNEQFF
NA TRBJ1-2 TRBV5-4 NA TGTGCCAGCAGCAAAAGAGAGGGGGCTAACTATGGCTACACCTTC CASSKREGANYGYTF
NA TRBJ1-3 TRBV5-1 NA TGCGCCAGCAGCTTGGGGCCGAACTCTGGAAACACCATATATTTT CASSLGPNSGNTIYF
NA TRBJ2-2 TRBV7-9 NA TGTGCCAGCAGCTTATCAGAGGCAACCGGGGAGCTGTTTTTT CASSLSEATGELFF
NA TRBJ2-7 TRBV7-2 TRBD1 TGTGCCAGCAGCCCCGGACAGGGTTCGTCCTACGAGCAGTACTTC CASSPGQGSSYEQYF
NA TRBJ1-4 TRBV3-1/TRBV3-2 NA TGTGCCAGCAGCCCCAGGGCCGGTAATGAAAAACTGTTTTTT CASSPRAGNEKLFF
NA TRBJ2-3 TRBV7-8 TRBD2 TGTGCCAGCAGCTACCGGCGGGAGGGGTCGGATACGCAGTATTTT CASSYRREGSDTQYF
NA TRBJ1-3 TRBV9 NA TGTGCCAGCAGCGTGGGGGGACCTGGAAACACCATATATTTT CASSVGGPGNTIYF
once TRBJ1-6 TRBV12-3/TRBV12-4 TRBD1 TGTGCCAGCAGTAACACAGGGGTTTCACCCCTCCACTTT CASSNTGVSPLHF
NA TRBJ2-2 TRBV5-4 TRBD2 TGTGCCAGCAGCTTGGTAGGAGGACTAGCGGGAACCGGGGAGCTGTTTTTT CASSLVGGLAGTGELFF
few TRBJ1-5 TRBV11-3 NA TGTGCCAGCAGCTTCTGTCCCGGGGGGAATCAGCCCCAGCATTTT CASSFCPGGNQPQHF
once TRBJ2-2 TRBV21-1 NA TGTGCCAGCACCATCGGGAGCGGGAACACCGGGGAGCTGTTTTTT CASTIGSGNTGELFF
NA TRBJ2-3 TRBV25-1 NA TGTGCCAGCAGTGGCCTCAGGGATACGCAGTATTTT CASSGLRDTQYF
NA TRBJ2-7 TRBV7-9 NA TGTGCCAGCAGCGCATCAGGGGTAAGGGGTTACGAGCAGTACTTC CASSASGVRGYEQYF
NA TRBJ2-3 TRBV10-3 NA TGTGCCATCAGTGATTTCCACAGGAACACAGATACGCAGTATTTT CAISDFHRNTDTQYF
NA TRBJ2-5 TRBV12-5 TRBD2 TGTGCTAGTGGTTTGGTACTCGGTGGCGGGAGGGATGAAATAGTACAAGAGACCCAGTACTTC CASGLVLGGGRDEIVQETQYF
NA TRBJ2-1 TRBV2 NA TGTGCCAGCAATGGGTGGGACACCTACAATGAGCAGTTCTTC CASNGWDTYNEQFF
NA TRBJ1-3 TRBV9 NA TGTGCCAGCAGCTTTCTTGGAAACACCATATATTTT CASSFLGNTIYF
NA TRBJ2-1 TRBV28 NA TGTGCCAGCAGCCTCTACAATGAGCAGTTCTTC CASSLYNEQFF
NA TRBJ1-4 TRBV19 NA TGTGCCAGTAGTTTAACCGGGTCCTCTGGTGCACTGTTTTTT CASSLTGSSGALFF
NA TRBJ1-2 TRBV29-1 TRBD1 TGCAGCGTTGAGGGCAGGGGGCCGGGCTACACCTTC CSVEGRGPGYTF
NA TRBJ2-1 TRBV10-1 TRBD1 TGCGCCAGCAGTAGGGACAGCTACAATGAGCAGTTCTTC CASSRDSYNEQFF
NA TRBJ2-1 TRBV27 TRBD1 TGTGCCAGCAGTCTAAAGGGGGCGGGCTACAATGAGCAGTTCTTC CASSLKGAGYNEQFF
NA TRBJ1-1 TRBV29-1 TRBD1 TGCAGCGTGAAACAGGGGATCACTGAAGCTTTCTTT CSVKQGITEAFF
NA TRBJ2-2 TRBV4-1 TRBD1 TGCGCCAGCAGCCAAGATCGACAGGGGGTGGTCGGAACCGGGGAGCTGTTTTTT CASSQDRQGVVGTGELFF
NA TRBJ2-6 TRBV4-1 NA TGCGCCAGCAGCCAAGCTATCCCTGGGGCCAACGTCCTGACTTTC CASSQAIPGANVLTF
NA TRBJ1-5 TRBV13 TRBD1 TGTGCCAGCAGCTACCGGGACAGTAATCAGCCCCAGCATTTT CASSYRDSNQPQHF